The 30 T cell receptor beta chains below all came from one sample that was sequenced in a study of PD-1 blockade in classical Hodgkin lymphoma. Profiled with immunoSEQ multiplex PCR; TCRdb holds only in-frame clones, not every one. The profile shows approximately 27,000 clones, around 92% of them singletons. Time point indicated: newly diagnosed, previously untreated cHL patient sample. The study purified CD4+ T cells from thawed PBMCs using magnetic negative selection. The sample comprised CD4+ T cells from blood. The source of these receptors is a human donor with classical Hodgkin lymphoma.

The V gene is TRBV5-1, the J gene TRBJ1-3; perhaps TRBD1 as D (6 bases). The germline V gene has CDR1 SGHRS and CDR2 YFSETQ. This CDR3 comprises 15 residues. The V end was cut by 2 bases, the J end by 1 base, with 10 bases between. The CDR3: CASSLEGGSGNTIYF. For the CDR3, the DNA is TGCGCCAGCAGCTTAGAGGGGGGATCTGGAAACACCATATATTTT.

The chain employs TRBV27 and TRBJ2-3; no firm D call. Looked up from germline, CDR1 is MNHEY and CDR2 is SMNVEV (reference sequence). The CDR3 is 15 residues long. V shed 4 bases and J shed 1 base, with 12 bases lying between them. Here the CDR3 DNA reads TGTGCCAGCAGTTATTCCCGGATAGGCACAGATACGCAGTATTTT. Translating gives CASSYSRIGTDTQYF.

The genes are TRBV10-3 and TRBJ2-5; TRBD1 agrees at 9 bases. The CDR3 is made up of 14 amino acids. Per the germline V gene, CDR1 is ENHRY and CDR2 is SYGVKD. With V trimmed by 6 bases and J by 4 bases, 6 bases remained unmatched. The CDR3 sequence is CAIRGQGDRETQYF. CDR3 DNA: TGTGCCATCAGGGGACAGGGCGATCGAGAGACCCAGTACTTC.

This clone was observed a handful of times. For the CDR3, the DNA is TGTGCCAGCAGCTTGGGGGCGTATGCAGGAAACACCATATATTTT. Protein: CASSLGAYAGNTIYF. The chain carries TRBV7-9 and TRBJ1-3, with D tentatively TRBD1 (6 bases). The length of the CDR3 is 15 residues. Trimming took 3 bases from V and 4 from J, leaving 13 bases between them. Per germline, CDR1 SEHNR and CDR2 FQNEAQ (reference sequence).

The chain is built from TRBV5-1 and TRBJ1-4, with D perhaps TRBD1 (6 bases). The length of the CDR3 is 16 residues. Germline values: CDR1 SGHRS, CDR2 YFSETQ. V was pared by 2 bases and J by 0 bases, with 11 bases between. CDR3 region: CASSFRDTSTNEKLFF. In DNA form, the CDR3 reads TGCGCCAGCAGCTTCCGGGACACCTCAACTAATGAAAAACTGTTTTTT.

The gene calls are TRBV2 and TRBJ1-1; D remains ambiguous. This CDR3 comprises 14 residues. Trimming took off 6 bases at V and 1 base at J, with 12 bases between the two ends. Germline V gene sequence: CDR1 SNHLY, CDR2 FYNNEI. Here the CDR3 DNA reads TGTGCCAGCAGAAAAGAGTGGGGGAACACTGAAGCTTTCTTT. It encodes CASRKEWGNTEAFF.

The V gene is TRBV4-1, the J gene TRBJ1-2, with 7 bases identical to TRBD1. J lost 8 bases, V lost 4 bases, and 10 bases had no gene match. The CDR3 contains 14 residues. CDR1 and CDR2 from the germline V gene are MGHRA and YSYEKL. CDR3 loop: CASSRLGGLGGYTF. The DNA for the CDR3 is TGCGCCAGCAGCCGCCTAGGGGGCTTGGGCGGCTACACCTTC.

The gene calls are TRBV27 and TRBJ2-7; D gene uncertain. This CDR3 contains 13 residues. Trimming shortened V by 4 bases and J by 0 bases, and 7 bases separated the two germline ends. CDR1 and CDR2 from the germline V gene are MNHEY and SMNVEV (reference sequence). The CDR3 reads CASSSWSSYEQYF. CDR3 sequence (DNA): TGTGCCAGCAGTTCGTGGTCCTCCTACGAGCAGTACTTC.

CDR3 sequence: CASSKVAGTSAGELFF. The CDR3 region has the DNA TGTGCCAGCAGCAAAGTTGCCGGGACTAGTGCCGGGGAGCTGTTTTTT. The chain couples TRBV21-1 to TRBJ2-2; the table assigns TRBD2, which was not confirmed against the DNA. TRBV21-1 is an annotated pseudogene. CDR3 size: 16 residues.

CDR3 in amino acids: CAINRQENTEAFF. In nucleotides, the CDR3 is TGTGCCATCAACAGACAGGAGAACACTGAAGCTTTCTTT. This chain joins TRBV10-3 and TRBJ1-1, with TRBD1 as a possible D gene (6 bases). Between the trimmed V and J ends, which lost 7 bases and 1 base, there was a span of 10 bases. CDR1 is ENHRY and CDR2 is SYGVKD in the germline V gene. The CDR3 is 13 residues long.

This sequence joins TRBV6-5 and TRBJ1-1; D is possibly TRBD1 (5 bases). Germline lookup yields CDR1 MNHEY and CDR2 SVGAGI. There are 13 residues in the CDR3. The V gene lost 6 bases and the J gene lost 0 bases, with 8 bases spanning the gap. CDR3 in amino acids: CASSGGMNTEAFF. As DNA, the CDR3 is TGTGCCAGCAGCGGGGGAATGAACACTGAAGCTTTCTTT.

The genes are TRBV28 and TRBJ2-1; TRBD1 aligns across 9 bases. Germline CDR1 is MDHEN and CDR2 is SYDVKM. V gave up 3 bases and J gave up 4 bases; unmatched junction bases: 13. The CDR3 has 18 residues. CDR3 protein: CASSFPRGTGRAYNEQFF. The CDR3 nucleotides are TGTGCCAGCAGTTTCCCACGCGGGACAGGGCGAGCTTACAATGAGCAGTTCTTC.

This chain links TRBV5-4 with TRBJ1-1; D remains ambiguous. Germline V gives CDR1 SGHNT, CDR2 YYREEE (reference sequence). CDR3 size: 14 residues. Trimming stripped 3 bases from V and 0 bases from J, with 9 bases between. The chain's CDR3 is CASSSPRVNTEAFF. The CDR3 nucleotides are TGTGCCAGCAGCTCCCCTCGGGTGAACACTGAAGCTTTCTTT.

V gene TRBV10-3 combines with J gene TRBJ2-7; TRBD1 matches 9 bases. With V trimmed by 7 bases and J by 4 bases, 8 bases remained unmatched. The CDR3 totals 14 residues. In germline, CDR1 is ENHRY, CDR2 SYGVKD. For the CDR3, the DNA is TGTGCCATCACCCCGGGACAGGGTACGTACGAGCAGTACTTC. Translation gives CAITPGQGTYEQYF.

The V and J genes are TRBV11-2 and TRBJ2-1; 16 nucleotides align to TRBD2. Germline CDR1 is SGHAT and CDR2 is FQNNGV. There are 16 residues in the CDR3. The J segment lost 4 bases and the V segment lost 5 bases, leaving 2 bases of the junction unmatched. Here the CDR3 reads CASSLGLAGGYNEQFF. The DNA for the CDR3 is TGTGCCAGCAGCCTGGGACTAGCGGGAGGGTACAATGAGCAGTTCTTC.

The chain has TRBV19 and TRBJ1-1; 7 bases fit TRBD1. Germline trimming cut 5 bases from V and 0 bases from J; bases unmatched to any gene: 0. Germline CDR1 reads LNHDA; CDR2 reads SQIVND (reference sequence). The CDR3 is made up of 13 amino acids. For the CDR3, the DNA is TGTGCCAGTAGTGGGACAGTGAACACTGAAGCTTTCTTT. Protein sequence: CASSGTVNTEAFF.

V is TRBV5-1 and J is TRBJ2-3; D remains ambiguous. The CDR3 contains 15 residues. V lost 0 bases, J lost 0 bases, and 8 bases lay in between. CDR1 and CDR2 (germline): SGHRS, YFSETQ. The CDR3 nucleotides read TGCGCCAGCAGCTTGGGTGGGCTTAGCACAGATACGCAGTATTTT. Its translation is CASSLGGLSTDTQYF.

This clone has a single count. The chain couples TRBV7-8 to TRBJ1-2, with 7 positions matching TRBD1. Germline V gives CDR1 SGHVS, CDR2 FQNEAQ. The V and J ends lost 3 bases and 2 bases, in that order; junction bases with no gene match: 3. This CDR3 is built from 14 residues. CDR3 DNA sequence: TGTGCCAGCAGCTTTGACAGGGAGAACTATGGCTACACCTTC. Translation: CASSFDRENYGYTF.

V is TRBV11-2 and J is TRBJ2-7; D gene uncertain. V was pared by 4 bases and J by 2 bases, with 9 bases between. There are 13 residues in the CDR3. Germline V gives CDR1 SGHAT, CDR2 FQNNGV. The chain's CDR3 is CASSSWATYEQYF. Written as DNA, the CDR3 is TGTGCCAGCAGCTCCTGGGCCACCTACGAGCAGTACTTC.

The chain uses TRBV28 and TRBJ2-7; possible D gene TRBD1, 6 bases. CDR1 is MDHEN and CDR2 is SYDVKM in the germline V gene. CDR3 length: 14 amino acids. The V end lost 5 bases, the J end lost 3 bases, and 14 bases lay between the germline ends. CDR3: CASSQQGLSYEQYF. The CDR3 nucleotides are TGTGCCAGCAGTCAACAGGGTTTGAGCTACGAGCAGTACTTC.

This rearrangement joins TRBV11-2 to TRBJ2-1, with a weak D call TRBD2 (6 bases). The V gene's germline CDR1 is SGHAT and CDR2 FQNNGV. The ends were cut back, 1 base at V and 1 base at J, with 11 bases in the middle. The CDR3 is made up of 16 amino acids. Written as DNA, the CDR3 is TGTGCCAGCAGCTTAGCGAATAGCGGATCCTACAATGAGCAGTTCTTC. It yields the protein CASSLANSGSYNEQFF. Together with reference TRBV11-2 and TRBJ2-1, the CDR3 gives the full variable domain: EAGVAQSPRYKIIEKRQSVAFWCNPISGHATLYWYQQILGQGPKLLIQFQNNGVVDDSQLPKDRFSAERLKGVDSTLKIQPAKLEDSAVYLCASSLANSGSYNEQFFGPGTRLTVL.

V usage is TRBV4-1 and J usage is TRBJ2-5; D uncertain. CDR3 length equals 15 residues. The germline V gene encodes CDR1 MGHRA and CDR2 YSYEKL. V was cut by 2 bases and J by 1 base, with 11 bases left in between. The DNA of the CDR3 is TGCGCCAGCAGCCAATGGGGAATACCCCAAGAGACCCAGTACTTC. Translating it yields CASSQWGIPQETQYF.

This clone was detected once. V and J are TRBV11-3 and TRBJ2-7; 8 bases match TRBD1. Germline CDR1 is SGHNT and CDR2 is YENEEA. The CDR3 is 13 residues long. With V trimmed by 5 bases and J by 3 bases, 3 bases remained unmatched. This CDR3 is CASSRQGNYEQYF. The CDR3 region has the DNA TGTGCCAGCAGCCGACAGGGGAACTACGAGCAGTACTTC.

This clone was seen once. CDR3 sequence reads: CASSLDWQGGQYF. The CDR3 DNA is TGTGCCAGCAGCCTGGACTGGCAGGGGGGCCAGTACTTC. The J gene is TRBJ2-5, the V gene TRBV28; a weak D match, TRBD1 (7 bases). Germline V gives CDR1 MDHEN, CDR2 SYDVKM. V was shortened by 6 bases and J by 10 bases, with 18 bases between the two germline ends. There are 13 residues in the CDR3.

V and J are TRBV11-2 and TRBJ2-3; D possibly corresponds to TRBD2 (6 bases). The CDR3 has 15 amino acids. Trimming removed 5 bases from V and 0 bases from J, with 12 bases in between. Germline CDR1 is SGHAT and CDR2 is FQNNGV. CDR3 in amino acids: CASSRLGPSTDTQYF. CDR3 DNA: TGTGCCAGCAGCCGACTAGGCCCTAGCACAGATACGCAGTATTTT. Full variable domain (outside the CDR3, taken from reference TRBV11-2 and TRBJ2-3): EAGVAQSPRYKIIEKRQSVAFWCNPISGHATLYWYQQILGQGPKLLIQFQNNGVVDDSQLPKDRFSAERLKGVDSTLKIQPAKLEDSAVYLCASSRLGPSTDTQYFGPGTRLTVL.

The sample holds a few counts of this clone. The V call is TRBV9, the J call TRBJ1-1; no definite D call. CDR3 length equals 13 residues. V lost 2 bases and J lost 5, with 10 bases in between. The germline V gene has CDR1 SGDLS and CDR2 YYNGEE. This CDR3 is CASSVELGTEAFF. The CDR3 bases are TGTGCCAGCAGCGTTGAGTTGGGGACTGAAGCTTTCTTT.

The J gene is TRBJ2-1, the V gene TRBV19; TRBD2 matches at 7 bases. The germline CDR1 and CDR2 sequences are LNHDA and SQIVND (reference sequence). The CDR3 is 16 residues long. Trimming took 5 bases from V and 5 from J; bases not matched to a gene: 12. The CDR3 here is CASSGTIRPSDNEQFF. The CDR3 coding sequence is TGTGCCAGTAGTGGGACTATCAGACCAAGTGACAATGAGCAGTTCTTC. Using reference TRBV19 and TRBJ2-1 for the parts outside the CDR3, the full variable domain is DGGITQSPKYLFRKEGQNVTLSCEQNLNHDAMYWYRQDPGQGLRLIYYSQIVNDFQKGDIAEGYSVSREKKESFPLTVTSAQKNPTAFYLCASSGTIRPSDNEQFFGPGTRLTVL.

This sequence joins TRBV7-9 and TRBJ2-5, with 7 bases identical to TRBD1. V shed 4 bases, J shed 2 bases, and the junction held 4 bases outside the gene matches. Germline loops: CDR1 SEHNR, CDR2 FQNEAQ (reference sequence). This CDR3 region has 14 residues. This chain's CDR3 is CASSWDSLQETQYF. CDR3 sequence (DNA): TGTGCCAGCAGCTGGGACAGTCTACAAGAGACCCAGTACTTC.

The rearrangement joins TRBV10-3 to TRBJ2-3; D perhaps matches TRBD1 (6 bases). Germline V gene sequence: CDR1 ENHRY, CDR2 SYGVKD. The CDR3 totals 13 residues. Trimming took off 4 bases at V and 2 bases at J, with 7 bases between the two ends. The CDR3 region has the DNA TGTGCCATCAGTGGGACAGTCACAGATACGCAGTATTTT. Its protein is CAISGTVTDTQYF.

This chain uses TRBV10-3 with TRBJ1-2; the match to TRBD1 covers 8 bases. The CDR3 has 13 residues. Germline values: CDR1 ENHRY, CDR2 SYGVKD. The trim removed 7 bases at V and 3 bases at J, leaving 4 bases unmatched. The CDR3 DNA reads TGTGCCATCAATCAACAGGGGGACTATGGCTACACCTTC. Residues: CAINQQGDYGYTF.